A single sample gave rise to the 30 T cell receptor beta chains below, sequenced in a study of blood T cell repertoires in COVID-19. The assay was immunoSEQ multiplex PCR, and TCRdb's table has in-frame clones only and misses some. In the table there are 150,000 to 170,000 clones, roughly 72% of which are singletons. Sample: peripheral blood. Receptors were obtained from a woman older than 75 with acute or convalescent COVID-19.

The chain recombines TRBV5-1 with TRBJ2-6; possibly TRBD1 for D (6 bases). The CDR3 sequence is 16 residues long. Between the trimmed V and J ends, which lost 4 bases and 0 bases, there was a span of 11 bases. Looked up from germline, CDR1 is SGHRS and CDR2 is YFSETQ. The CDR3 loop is CASSTLQGSGANVLTF. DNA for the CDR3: TGCGCCAGCAGCACCCTACAGGGCTCTGGGGCCAACGTCCTGACTTTC.

Here the CDR3 DNA reads TGTGCCAGCAGCTATGGACTAGCGGGAGCCAAAGATACGCAGTATTTT. This gives the protein CASSYGLAGAKDTQYF. This rearrangement joins TRBV7-2 to TRBJ2-3, with 13 bases that match TRBD2. Germline values: CDR1 SGHTA, CDR2 FQGNSA. The CDR3 spans 16 residues. Trimming at V came to 4 bases and at J to 5 bases, leaving 6 bases not matched to a gene.

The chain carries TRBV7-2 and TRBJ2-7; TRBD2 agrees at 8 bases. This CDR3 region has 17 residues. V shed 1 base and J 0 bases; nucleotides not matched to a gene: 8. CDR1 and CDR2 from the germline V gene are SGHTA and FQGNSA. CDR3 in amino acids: CASSLEWGLGSSYEQYF. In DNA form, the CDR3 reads TGTGCCAGCAGCTTAGAGTGGGGACTAGGGAGCTCCTACGAGCAGTACTTC. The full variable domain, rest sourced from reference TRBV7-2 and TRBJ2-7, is GAGVSQSPSNKVTEKGKDVELRCDPISGHTALYWYRQSLGQGLEFLIYFQGNSAPDKSGLPSDRFSAERTGGSVSTLTIQRTQQEDSAVYLCASSLEWGLGSSYEQYFGPGTRLTVT.

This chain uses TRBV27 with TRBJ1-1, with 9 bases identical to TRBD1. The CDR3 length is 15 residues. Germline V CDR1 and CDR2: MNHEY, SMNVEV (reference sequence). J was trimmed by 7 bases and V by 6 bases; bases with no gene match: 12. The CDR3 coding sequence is TGTGCCAGCAGCCAAGCGGGACAGGGAAAGGTTGAAGCTTTCTTT. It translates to CASSQAGQGKVEAFF.

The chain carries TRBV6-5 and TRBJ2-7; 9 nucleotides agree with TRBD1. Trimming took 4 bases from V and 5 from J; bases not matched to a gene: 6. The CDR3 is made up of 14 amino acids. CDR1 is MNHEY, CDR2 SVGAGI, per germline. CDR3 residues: CASSSSGQGHEQYF. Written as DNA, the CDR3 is TGTGCCAGCAGTTCATCCGGACAGGGGCACGAGCAGTACTTC.

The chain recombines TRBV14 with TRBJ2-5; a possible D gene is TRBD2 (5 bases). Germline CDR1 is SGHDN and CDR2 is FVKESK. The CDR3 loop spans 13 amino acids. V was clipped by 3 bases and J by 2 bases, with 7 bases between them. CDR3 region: CASSQGAQETQYF. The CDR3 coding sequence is TGTGCCAGCAGCCAGGGAGCGCAAGAGACCCAGTACTTC.

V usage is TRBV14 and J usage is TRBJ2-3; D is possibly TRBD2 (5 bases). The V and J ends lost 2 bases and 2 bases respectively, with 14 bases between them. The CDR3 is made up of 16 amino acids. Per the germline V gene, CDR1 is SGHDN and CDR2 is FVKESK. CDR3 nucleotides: TGTGCCAGCAGCCAATTACGGGGAGCATCCACAGATACGCAGTATTTT. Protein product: CASSQLRGASTDTQYF.

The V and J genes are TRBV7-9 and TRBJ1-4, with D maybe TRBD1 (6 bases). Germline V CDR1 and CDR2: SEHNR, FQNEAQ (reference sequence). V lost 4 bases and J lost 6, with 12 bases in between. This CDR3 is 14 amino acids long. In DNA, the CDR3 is TGTGCCAGCAGCTCAAAAAACAGGGATGAAAAACTGTTTTTT. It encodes CASSSKNRDEKLFF.

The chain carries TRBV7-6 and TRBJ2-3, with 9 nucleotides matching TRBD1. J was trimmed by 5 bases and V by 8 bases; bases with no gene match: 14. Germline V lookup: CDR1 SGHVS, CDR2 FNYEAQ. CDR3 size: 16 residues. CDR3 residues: CASRLLGGQGGDTQYF. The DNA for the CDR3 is TGTGCCAGCCGCCTCCTCGGGGGACAGGGTGGAGATACGCAGTATTTT.

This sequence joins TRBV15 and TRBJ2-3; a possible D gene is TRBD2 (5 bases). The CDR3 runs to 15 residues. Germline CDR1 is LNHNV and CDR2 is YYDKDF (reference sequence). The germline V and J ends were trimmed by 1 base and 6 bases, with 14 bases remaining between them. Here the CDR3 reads CATSRGGVLADTQYF. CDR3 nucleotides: TGTGCCACCAGCAGAGGGGGAGTGCTAGCTGATACGCAGTATTTT.

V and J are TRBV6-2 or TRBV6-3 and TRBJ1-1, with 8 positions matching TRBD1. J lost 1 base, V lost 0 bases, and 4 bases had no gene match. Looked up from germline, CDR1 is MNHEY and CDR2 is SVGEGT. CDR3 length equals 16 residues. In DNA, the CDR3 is TGTGCCAGCAGTTACTCCGGACAGGGTGAGAACACTGAAGCTTTCTTT. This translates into CASSYSGQGENTEAFF.

The CDR3 protein is CASRGDRDSEPYEQYF. The CDR3 nucleotides read TGTGCCAGCAGAGGAGACCGGGACAGCGAACCCTACGAGCAGTACTTC. The rearrangement joins TRBV5-8 to TRBJ2-7; TRBD1 agrees at 7 bases. CDR1 and CDR2 (germline): SGHTS, YDEGEE. V lost 5 bases and J lost 2; bases outside the gene matches: 13. The CDR3 has 16 residues.

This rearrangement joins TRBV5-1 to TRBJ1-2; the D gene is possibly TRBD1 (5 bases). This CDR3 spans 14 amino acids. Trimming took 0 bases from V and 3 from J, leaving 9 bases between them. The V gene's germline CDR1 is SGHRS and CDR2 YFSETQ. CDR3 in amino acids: CASSLVGRDYGYTF. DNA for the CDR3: TGCGCCAGCAGCTTGGTGGGCAGGGACTATGGCTACACCTTC.

The CDR3 sequence is CATQRAADEKLFF. The CDR3 DNA reads TGTGCCACCCAGCGGGCAGCGGATGAAAAACTGTTTTTT. This rearrangement joins TRBV19 to TRBJ1-4, with D hard to call. The CDR3 spans 13 residues. Germline loops: CDR1 LNHDA, CDR2 SQIVND (reference sequence). The V gene lost 10 bases and the J gene lost 6 bases, with 15 bases spanning the gap.

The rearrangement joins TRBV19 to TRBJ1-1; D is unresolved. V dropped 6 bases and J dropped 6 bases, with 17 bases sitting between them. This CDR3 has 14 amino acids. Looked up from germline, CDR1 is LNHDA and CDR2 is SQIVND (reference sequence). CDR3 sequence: CASRETDLRAEAFF. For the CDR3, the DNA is TGTGCCAGTAGGGAAACAGACCTAAGAGCTGAAGCTTTCTTT. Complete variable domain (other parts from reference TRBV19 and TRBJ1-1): DGGITQSPKYLFRKEGQNVTLSCEQNLNHDAMYWYRQDPGQGLRLIYYSQIVNDFQKGDIAEGYSVSREKKESFPLTVTSAQKNPTAFYLCASRETDLRAEAFFGQGTRLTVV.

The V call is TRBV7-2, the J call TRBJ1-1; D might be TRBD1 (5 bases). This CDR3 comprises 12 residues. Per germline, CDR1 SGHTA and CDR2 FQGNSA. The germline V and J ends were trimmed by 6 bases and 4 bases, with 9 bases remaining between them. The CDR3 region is CASRGPGTEAFF. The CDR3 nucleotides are TGTGCCAGCAGGGGGCCGGGCACTGAAGCTTTCTTT.

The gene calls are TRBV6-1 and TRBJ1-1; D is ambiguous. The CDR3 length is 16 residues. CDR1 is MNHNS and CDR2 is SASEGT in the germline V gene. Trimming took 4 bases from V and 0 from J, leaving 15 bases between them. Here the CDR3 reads CASSAITRDMNTEAFF. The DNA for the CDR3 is TGTGCCAGCAGTGCGATCACACGCGACATGAACACTGAAGCTTTCTTT.

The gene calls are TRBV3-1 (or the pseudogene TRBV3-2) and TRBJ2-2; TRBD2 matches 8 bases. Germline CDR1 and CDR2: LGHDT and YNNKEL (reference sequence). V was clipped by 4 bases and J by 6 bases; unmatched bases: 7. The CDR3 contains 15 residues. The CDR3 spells CASSPGLEVSGELFF. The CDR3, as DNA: TGTGCCAGCAGCCCGGGACTAGAGGTTTCCGGGGAGCTGTTTTTT.

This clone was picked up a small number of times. CDR3 DNA: TGTGCCAGTAGTCGTTCCCGGGGTAGCTCCTACAATGAGCAGTTCTTC. Its protein product is CASSRSRGSSYNEQFF. The chain combines TRBV19 with TRBJ2-1; possibly TRBD2 for D (5 bases). V lost 5 bases and J 0 bases, leaving 14 bases between the germline ends. Germline values: CDR1 LNHDA, CDR2 SQIVND (reference sequence). The CDR3 is 16 amino acids.

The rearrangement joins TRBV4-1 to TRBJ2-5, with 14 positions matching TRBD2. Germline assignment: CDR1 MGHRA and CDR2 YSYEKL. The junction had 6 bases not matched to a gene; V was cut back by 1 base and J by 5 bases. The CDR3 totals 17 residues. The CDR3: CASSQGTSGRSQETQYF. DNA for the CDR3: TGCGCCAGCAGCCAAGGGACTAGCGGGAGGTCTCAGGAGACCCAGTACTTC.

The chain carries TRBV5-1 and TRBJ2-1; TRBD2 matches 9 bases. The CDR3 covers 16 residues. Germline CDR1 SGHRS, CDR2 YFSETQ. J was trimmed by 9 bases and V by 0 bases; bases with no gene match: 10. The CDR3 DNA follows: TGCGCCAGCAGCTTGGCCTCGGGGGGACTAGCCACTGAGCAGTTCTTC. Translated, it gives CASSLASGGLATEQFF.

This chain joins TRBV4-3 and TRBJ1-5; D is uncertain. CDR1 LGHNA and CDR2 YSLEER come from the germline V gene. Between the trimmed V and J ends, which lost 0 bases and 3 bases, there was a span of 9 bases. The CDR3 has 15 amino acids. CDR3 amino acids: CASSQEFSHNQPQHF. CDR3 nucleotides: TGCGCCAGCAGCCAAGAGTTCAGTCACAATCAGCCCCAGCATTTT.

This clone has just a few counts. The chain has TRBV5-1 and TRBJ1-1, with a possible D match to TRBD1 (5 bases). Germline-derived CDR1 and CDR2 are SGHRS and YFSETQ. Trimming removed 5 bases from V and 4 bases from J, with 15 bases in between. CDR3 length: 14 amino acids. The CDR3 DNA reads TGCGCCAGCAGTCCCACGGGGGGGATCACTGAAGCTTTCTTT. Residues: CASSPTGGITEAFF.

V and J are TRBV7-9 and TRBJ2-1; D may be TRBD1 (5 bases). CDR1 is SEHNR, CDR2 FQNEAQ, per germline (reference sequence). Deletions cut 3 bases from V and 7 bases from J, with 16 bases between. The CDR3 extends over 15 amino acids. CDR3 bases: TGTGCCAGCAGCTTCACGGGCCCCCCAGGGAATGAGCAGTTCTTC. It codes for CASSFTGPPGNEQFF.

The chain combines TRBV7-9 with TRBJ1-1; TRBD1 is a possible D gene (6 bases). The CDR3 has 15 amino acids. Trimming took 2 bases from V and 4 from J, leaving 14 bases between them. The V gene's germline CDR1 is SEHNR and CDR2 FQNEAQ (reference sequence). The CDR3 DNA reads TGTGCCAGCAGCTTAAAAGAGGGGGAGGGCACTGAAGCTTTCTTT. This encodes CASSLKEGEGTEAFF.

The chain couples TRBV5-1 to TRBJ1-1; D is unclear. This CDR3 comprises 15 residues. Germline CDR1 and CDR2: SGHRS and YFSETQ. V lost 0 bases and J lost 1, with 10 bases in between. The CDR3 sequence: CASSLVEGGNTEAFF. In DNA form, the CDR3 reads TGCGCCAGCAGCTTGGTGGAGGGCGGGAACACTGAAGCTTTCTTT.

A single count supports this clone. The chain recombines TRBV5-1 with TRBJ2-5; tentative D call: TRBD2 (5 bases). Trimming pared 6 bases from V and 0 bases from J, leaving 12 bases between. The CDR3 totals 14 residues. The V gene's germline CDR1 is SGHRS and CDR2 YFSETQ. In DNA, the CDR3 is TGCGCCAGCACCCTGGTGGGAGACCAAGAGACCCAGTACTTC. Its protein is CASTLVGDQETQYF. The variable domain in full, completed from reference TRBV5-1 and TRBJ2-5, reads KAGVTQTPRYLIKTRGQQVTLSCSPISGHRSVSWYQQTPGQGLQFLFEYFSETQRNKGNFPGRFSGRQFSNSRSEMNVSTLELGDSALYLCASTLVGDQETQYFGPGTRLLVL.

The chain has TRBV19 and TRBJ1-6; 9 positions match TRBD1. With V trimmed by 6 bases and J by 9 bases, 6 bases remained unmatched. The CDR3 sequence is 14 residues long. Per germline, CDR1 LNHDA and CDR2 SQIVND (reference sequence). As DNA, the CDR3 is TGTGCCAGTAGGATACAGGGGGCGATTTCACCCCTCCACTTT. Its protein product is CASRIQGAISPLHF.

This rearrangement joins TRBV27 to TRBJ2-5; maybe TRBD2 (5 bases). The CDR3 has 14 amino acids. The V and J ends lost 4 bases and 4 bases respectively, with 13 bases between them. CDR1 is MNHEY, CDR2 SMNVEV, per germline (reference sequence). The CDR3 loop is CASSSGNTRETQYF. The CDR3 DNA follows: TGTGCCAGCAGTTCGGGGAATACTCGAGAGACCCAGTACTTC.

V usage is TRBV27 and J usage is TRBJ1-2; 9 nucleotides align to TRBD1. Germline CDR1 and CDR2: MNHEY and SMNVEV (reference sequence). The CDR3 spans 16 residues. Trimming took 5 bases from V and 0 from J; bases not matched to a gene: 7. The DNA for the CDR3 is TGTGCCAGCAGTGCCGGGACAGGGTCCGCTAACTATGGCTACACCTTC. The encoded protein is CASSAGTGSANYGYTF.